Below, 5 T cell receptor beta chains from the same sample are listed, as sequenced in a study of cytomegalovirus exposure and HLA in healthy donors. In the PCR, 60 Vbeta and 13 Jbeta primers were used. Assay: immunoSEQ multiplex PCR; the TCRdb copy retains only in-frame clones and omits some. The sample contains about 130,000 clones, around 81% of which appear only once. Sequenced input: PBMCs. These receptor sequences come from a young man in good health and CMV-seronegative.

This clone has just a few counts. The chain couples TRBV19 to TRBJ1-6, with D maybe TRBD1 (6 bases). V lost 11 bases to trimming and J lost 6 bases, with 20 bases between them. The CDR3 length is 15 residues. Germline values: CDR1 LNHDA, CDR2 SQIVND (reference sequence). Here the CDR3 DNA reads TGTGCCTCGCAGAGGGGGGGCTCGGTTAATTCACCCCTCCACTTT. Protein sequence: CASQRGGSVNSPLHF.

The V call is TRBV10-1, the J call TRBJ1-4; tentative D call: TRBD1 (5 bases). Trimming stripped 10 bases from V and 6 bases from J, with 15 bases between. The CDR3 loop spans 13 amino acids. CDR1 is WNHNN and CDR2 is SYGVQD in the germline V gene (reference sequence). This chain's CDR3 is CATRGTGDEKLFF. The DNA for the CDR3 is TGCGCCACCCGCGGGACCGGGGATGAAAAACTGTTTTTT.

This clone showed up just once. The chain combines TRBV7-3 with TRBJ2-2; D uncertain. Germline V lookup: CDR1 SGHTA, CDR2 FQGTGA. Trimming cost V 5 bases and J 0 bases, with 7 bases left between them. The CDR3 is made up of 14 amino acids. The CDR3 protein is CASSILPNTGELFF. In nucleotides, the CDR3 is TGTGCCAGCAGCATCCTACCGAACACCGGGGAGCTGTTTTTT.

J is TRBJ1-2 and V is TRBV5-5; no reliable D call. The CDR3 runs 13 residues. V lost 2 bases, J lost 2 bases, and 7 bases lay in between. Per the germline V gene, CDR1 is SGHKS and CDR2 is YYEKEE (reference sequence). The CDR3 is CASSLYGNYGYTF. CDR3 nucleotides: TGTGCCAGCAGCTTATACGGGAACTATGGCTACACCTTC.

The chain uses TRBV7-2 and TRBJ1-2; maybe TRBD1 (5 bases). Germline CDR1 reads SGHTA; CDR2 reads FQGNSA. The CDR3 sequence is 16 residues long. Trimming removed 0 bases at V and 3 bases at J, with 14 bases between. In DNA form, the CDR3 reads TGTGCCAGCAGCTTAGCCTTCAGAGGGACTGACTATGGCTACACCTTC. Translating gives CASSLAFRGTDYGYTF.